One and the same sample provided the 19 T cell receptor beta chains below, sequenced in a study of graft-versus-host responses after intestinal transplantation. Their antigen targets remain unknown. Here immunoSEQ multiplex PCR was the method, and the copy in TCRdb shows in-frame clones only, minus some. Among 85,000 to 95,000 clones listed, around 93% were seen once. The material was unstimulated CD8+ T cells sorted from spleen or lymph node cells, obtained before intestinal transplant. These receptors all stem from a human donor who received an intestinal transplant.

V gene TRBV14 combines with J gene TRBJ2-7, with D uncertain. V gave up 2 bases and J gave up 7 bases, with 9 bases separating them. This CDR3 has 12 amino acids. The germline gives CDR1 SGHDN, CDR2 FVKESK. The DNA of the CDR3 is TGTGCCAGCAGCCAAATGGGCCTGGAGCAGTACTTC. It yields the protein CASSQMGLEQYF.

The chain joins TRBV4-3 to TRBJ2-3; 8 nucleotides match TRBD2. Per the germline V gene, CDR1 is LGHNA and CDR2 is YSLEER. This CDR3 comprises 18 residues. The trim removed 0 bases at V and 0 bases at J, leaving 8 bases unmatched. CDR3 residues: CASSQDPAGGPSTDTQYF. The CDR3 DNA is TGCGCCAGCAGCCAAGATCCGGCGGGGGGACCTAGCACAGATACGCAGTATTTT.

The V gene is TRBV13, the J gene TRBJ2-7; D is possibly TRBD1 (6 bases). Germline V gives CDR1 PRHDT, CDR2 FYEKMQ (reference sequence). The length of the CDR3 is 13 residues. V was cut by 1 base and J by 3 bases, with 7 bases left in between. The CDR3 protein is CASSLEGDYEQYF. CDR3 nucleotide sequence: TGTGCCAGCAGCTTAGAGGGGGACTACGAGCAGTACTTC.

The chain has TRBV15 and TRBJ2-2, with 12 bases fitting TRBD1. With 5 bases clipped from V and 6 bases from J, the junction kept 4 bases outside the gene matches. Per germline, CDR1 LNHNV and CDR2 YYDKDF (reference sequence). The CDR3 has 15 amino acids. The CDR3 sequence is CATSRDRGRAGELFF. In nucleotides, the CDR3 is TGTGCCACCAGCCGGGACAGGGGGCGAGCCGGGGAGCTGTTTTTT.

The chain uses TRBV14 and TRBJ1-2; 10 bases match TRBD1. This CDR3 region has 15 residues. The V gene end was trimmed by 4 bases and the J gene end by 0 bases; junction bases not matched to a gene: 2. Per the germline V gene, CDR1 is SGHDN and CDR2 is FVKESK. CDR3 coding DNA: TGTGCCAGCAGCCGGGACAGGGGAGCTAACTATGGCTACACCTTC. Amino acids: CASSRDRGANYGYTF.

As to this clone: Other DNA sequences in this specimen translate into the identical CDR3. The CDR3, as DNA: TGTGCCAGCAGCCCCCGACTAGCGGGGCGACTCCAAGAGACCCAGTACTTC. As protein: CASSPRLAGRLQETQYF. This chain connects TRBV14 to TRBJ2-5; 11 bases match TRBD2. The CDR3 contains 17 residues. Trimming removed 4 bases from V and 1 base from J; junction bases left unmatched: 8. Germline CDR1 is SGHDN and CDR2 is FVKESK. The full variable domain, with the rest looked up from reference TRBV14 and TRBJ2-5, is EAGVTQFPSHSVIEKGQTVTLRCDPISGHDNLYWYRRVMGKEIKFLLHFVKESKQDESGMPNNRFLAERTGGTYSTLKVQPAELEDSGVYFCASSPRLAGRLQETQYFGPGTRLLVL.

The CDR3 reads CASSLRGTSGPYNEQFF. CDR3 nucleotide sequence: TGTGCCAGCAGCTTAAGGGGGACTAGCGGTCCCTACAATGAGCAGTTCTTC. The V and J genes are TRBV13 and TRBJ2-1; 11 positions agree with TRBD2. The trim removed 2 bases at V and 2 bases at J, leaving 5 bases unmatched. CDR1 PRHDT and CDR2 FYEKMQ come from the germline V gene (reference sequence). The CDR3 is made up of 17 amino acids.

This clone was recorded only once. The CDR3 DNA reads as TGTGCCAGCAGCTTAGGGCCCGACAGGGGACCTAACTATGGCTACACCTTC. Translating it yields CASSLGPDRGPNYGYTF. The gene calls are TRBV11-2 and TRBJ1-2; TRBD1 agrees at 8 bases. Per the germline V gene, CDR1 is SGHAT and CDR2 is FQNNGV. Trimming took 1 base from V and 0 from J; bases not matched to a gene: 7. The CDR3 covers 17 residues.

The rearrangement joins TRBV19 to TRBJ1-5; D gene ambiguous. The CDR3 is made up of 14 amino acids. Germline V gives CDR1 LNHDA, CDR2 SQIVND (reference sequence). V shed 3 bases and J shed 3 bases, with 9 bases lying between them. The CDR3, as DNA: TGTGCCAGTAGTATTGCGGAGGTCAATCAGCCCCAGCATTTT. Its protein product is CASSIAEVNQPQHF.

The CDR3 nucleotides read TGTGCCAGTAGTGAGAGCGGGGGGGCCGGGGAGACCCAGTACTTC. Its translation is CASSESGGAGETQYF. The rearrangement joins TRBV19 to TRBJ2-5; 10 bases map to TRBD2. Germline values: CDR1 LNHDA, CDR2 SQIVND (reference sequence). The J segment lost 5 bases and the V segment lost 5 bases, leaving 8 bases of the junction unmatched. CDR3 length: 15 amino acids.

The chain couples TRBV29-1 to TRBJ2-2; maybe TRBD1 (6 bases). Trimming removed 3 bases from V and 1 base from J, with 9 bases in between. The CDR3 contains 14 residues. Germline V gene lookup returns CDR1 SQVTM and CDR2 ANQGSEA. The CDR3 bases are TGCAGCGTTGAGAGCAGGGGGAACACCGGGGAGCTGTTTTTT. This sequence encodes CSVESRGNTGELFF.

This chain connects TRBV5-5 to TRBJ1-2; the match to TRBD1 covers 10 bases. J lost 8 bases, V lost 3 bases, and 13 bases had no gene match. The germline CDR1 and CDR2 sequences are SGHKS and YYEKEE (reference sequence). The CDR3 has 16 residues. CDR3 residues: CASSSELTGGGGGYTF. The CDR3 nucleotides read TGTGCCAGCAGCTCCGAACTGACAGGGGGCGGGGGCGGCTACACCTTC.

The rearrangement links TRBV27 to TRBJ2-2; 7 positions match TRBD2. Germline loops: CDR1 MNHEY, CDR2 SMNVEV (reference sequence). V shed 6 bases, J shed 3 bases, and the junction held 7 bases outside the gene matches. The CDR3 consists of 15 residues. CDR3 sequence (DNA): TGTGCCAGCAGGCCGGCGGGGGTGCACACCGGGGAGCTGTTTTTT. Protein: CASRPAGVHTGELFF.

CDR3 amino acids: CASSAPGGSYEQYF. CDR3 in DNA: TGTGCCAGCAGCGCGCCGGGGGGATCCTACGAGCAGTACTTC. The chain combines TRBV14 with TRBJ2-7; 7 bases map to TRBD2. There are 14 residues in the CDR3. The V segment lost 5 bases and the J segment 1 base; nucleotides outside the gene matches: 5. Germline values: CDR1 SGHDN, CDR2 FVKESK.

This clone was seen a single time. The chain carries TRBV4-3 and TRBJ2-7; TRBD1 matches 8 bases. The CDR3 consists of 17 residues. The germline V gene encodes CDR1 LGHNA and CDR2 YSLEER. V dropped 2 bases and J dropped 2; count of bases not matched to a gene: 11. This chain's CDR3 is CASSQQSTGTGPYEQYF. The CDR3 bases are TGCGCCAGCAGCCAACAATCCACCGGGACAGGACCCTACGAGCAGTACTTC.

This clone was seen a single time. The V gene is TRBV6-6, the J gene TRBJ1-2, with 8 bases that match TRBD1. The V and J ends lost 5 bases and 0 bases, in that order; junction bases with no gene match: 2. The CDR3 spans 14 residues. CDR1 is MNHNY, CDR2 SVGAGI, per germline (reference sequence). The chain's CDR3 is CASSPDRANYGYTF. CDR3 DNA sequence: TGTGCCAGCAGTCCGGACAGGGCTAACTATGGCTACACCTTC.

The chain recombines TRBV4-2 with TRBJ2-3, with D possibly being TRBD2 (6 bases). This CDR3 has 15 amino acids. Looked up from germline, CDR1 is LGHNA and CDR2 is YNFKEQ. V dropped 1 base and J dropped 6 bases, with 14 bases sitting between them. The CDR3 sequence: CASSQGPGDLDTQYF. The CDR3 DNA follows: TGTGCCAGCAGCCAAGGCCCGGGGGATCTGGATACGCAGTATTTT.

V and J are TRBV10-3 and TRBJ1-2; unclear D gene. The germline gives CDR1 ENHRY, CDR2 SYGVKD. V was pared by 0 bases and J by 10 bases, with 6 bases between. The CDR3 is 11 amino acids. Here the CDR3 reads CAISESRDYTF. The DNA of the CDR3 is TGTGCCATCAGTGAGTCGAGGGACTACACCTTC.

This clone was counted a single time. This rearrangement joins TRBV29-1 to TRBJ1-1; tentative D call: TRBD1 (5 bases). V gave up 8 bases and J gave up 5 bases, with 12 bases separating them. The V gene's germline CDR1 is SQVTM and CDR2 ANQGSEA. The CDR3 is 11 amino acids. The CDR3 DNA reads TGCAGCAAACAGGAGGGGACTGAAGCTTTCTTT. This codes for CSKQEGTEAFF.